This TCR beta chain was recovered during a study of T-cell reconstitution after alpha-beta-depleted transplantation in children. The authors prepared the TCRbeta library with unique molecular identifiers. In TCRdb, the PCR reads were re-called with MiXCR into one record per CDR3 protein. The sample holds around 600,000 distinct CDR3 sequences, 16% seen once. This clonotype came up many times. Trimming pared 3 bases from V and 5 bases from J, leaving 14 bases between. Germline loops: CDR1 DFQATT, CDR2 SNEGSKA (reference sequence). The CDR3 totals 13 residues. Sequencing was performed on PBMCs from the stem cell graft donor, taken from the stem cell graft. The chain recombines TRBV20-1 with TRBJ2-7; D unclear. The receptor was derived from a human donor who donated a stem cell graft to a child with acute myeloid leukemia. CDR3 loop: CSARRSGAHEQYF. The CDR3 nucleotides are TGCAGTGCTAGGAGGTCAGGAGCCCACGAGCAGTACTTC.